This passage covers 6 T cell receptor beta chains from one sample sequenced in a study of blood T cell repertoires in COVID-19 (TCRdb year 2020). The library was prepared using the immunoSEQ multiplex PCR assay. TCRdb limited this immuneACCESS table to in-frame rearrangements with V and J called. A share of clones is missing; checked studies link under half to unresolved V genes, and the rest is unexplained. This sample has about 150,000 clones in its table, and around 89% of those were observed once. Jointly, the top ten make up roughly 15% of the sample. The specimen was peripheral blood. The receptor source for this set is a middle-aged woman with acute or convalescent COVID-19.

V is TRBV2 and J is TRBJ1-5; tentatively, D is TRBD1 (6 bases). The germline CDR1 and CDR2 sequences are SNHLY and FYNNEI. V lost 3 bases and J lost 2, with 11 bases in between. The CDR3 extends over 15 amino acids. The CDR3 is CASSDSRTGNQPQHF. For the CDR3, the DNA is TGTGCCAGCAGTGATTCGCGGACAGGCAATCAGCCCCAGCATTTT.

The V call is TRBV7-3, the J call TRBJ2-3; no firm D call. Trimming pared 3 bases from V and 4 bases from J, leaving 8 bases between. Germline values: CDR1 SGHTA, CDR2 FQGTGA. The CDR3 totals 13 residues. The CDR3, as DNA: TGTGCCAGCAGCTTTAAGCCCGCAGATACGCAGTATTTT. It encodes CASSFKPADTQYF.

This chain's CDR3 is CAWSFGPPETQYF. The CDR3 DNA is TGTGCCTGGAGTTTTGGCCCCCCCGAGACCCAGTACTTC. The chain uses TRBV30 and TRBJ2-5; the D is unclear. Trimming took off 2 bases at V and 5 bases at J, with 12 bases between the two ends. There are 13 residues in the CDR3. Looked up from germline, CDR1 is GTSNPN and CDR2 is SVGIG (reference sequence).

CDR3 amino acids: CASSFPGESTGELFF. The CDR3 DNA is TGCGCCAGCAGCTTTCCGGGGGAGAGCACCGGGGAGCTGTTTTTT. The chain employs TRBV5-1 and TRBJ2-2; D might be TRBD2 (6 bases). V lost 2 bases to trimming and J lost 4 bases, with 12 bases between them. This CDR3 comprises 15 residues. Germline V CDR1 and CDR2: SGHRS, YFSETQ.

This clone showed up just a few times. The junction shows a germline mismatch at one end, possibly a read error. The chain combines TRBV20-1 with TRBJ1-1; 7 bases align to TRBD1. Germline V gene data show CDR1 as DFQATT and CDR2 as SNEGSKA (reference sequence). There are 11 residues in the CDR3. CDR3 loop: CSANDREYVPF. In nucleotides, the CDR3 is TGCAGTGCAAACGACAGGGAATACGTCCCTTTT.

Here the CDR3 reads CASSEPWTGGVGYTF. CDR3 DNA: TGTGCCAGCAGTGAACCTTGGACAGGGGGTGTTGGCTACACCTTC. The gene calls are TRBV6-1 and TRBJ1-2; 10 bases map to TRBD1. CDR1 is MNHNS, CDR2 SASEGT, per germline. J gave up 7 bases and V 2 bases, and 7 bases lay outside the gene matches. The CDR3 extends over 15 amino acids.